Below, 17 T cell receptor beta chains from the same sample are listed, as sequenced in a study of blood T cell repertoires in COVID-19. Here immunoSEQ multiplex PCR was the method, and the copy in TCRdb shows in-frame clones only, minus some. Among about 250,000 clones listed, 70% to 90% were seen once. The sequencing sample was made of peripheral blood. The origin of the receptors is a woman aged 40 to 49 who had recovered from COVID-19.

This clone was detected only a few times. The chain has TRBV11-2 and TRBJ1-1; D possibly corresponds to TRBD1 (5 bases). V was cut by 3 bases and J by 5 bases, with 22 bases left in between. CDR1 SGHAT and CDR2 FQNNGV come from the germline V gene. The CDR3 spans 17 residues. The CDR3 nucleotides are TGTGCCAGCAGCTTGTCAGGGAGGGGTTTGGGTCCGACTGAAGCTTTCTTT. Translated: CASSLSGRGLGPTEAFF.

The J gene is TRBJ2-7, the V gene TRBV18; perhaps TRBD1 as D (6 bases). Trimming pared 4 bases from V and 6 bases from J, leaving 13 bases between. The germline CDR1 and CDR2 sequences are KGHSH and LQKENI. The CDR3 is 13 amino acids. CDR3 region: CASSRLGGGEQYF. The CDR3 DNA follows: TGTGCCAGCTCACGCCTAGGGGGTGGCGAGCAGTACTTC.

The chain couples TRBV10-1 to TRBJ1-2, with TRBD1 identical over 9 bases. The V gene's germline CDR1 is WNHNN and CDR2 SYGVQD (reference sequence). The CDR3 runs 13 residues. With V trimmed by 5 bases and J by 8 bases, 6 bases remained unmatched. The CDR3 DNA is TGCGCCAGCAGTACCGACAGGGGGAGCGGCTACACCTTC. Translating it yields CASSTDRGSGYTF.

V is TRBV5-4 and J is TRBJ1-4; possible D gene TRBD1, 6 bases. The V end was cut by 7 bases, the J end by 4 bases, with 8 bases between. The CDR3 loop spans 12 amino acids. From germline, CDR1 is SGHNT and CDR2 YYREEE (reference sequence). CDR3 in amino acids: CASQGSNEKLFF. The CDR3 DNA follows: TGTGCCAGCCAGGGGAGTAATGAAAAACTGTTTTTT. The full variable domain, with the rest looked up from reference TRBV5-4 and TRBJ1-4, is ETGVTQSPTHLIKTRGQQVTLRCSSQSGHNTVSWYQQALGQGPQFIFQYYREEENGRGNFPPRFSGLQFPNYSSELNVNALELDDSALYLCASQGSNEKLFFGSGTQLSVL.

The V gene is TRBV24-1, the J gene TRBJ1-5, with TRBD1 matching over 8 bases. Germline loops: CDR1 KGHDR, CDR2 SFDVKD. This CDR3 is 16 amino acids long. Trimming at V came to 4 bases and at J to 1 base, leaving 5 bases not matched to a gene. CDR3: CATSERQGLSNQPQHF. The CDR3 coding sequence is TGTGCCACCAGTGAGAGACAGGGGTTGAGCAATCAGCCCCAGCATTTT.

V usage is TRBV5-1 and J usage is TRBJ2-5; D may be TRBD1 (6 bases). Trimming stripped 3 bases from V and 4 bases from J, with 19 bases between. This CDR3 has 16 residues. CDR1 is SGHRS, CDR2 YFSETQ, per germline. The CDR3 DNA sequence: TGCGCCAGCAGCTGGACCCGGACAGTCCCTCTAGAGACCCAGTACTTC. This sequence encodes CASSWTRTVPLETQYF.

The chain employs TRBV6-6 and TRBJ2-5; 8 positions agree with TRBD2. V was clipped by 3 bases and J by 5 bases; unmatched bases: 8. The germline CDR1 and CDR2 sequences are MNHNY and SVGAGI (reference sequence). CDR3 length equals 15 residues. CDR3 in DNA: TGTGCCAGCAGTTATTCGGGACTAGATGGCGAGACCCAGTACTTC. This translates into CASSYSGLDGETQYF.

This chain uses TRBV27 with TRBJ2-5; D might be TRBD1 (6 bases). This CDR3 is built from 15 residues. CDR1 is MNHEY, CDR2 SMNVEV, per germline (reference sequence). V was shortened by 3 bases and J by 5 bases, with 16 bases between the two germline ends. CDR3 sequence: CASSFGRGRKETQYF. The CDR3 nucleotides read TGTGCCAGCAGTTTCGGCAGGGGACGAAAGGAGACCCAGTACTTC.

The chain combines TRBV6-6 with TRBJ2-7, with 7 bases fitting TRBD1. The CDR3 runs 12 residues. Germline V gives CDR1 MNHNY, CDR2 SVGAGI (reference sequence). Unmatched junction bases numbered 4, after V lost 5 bases and J lost 6 bases. The CDR3, as DNA: TGTGCCAGCAGTCCGACAGGGCCCGAGCAGTACTTC. It codes for CASSPTGPEQYF.

V is TRBV19 and J is TRBJ2-1; D not resolved. This CDR3 has 13 residues. Germline V gives CDR1 LNHDA, CDR2 SQIVND (reference sequence). V was cut by 4 bases and J by 4 bases, with 8 bases left in between. Here the CDR3 DNA reads TGTGCCAGTAGTAATTGGGCTTACAATGAGCAGTTCTTC. Amino acids: CASSNWAYNEQFF.

For the CDR3, the DNA is TGTGCCAGCTCCAGGGTCCAAGAGACCCAGTACTTC. As protein: CASSRVQETQYF. The V and J genes are TRBV9 and TRBJ2-5, with D possibly matching TRBD1 (5 bases). From germline, CDR1 is SGDLS and CDR2 YYNGEE. V lost 7 bases to trimming and J lost 1 base, with 8 bases between them. The CDR3 totals 12 residues.

V and J are TRBV7-9 and TRBJ2-3; TRBD2 matches 13 bases. The germline V gene has CDR1 SEHNR and CDR2 FQNEAQ (reference sequence). The CDR3 totals 19 residues. Trimming took 11 bases from V and 2 from J; bases not matched to a gene: 19. CDR3 loop: CAASQRGTSGNQNTDTQYF. The CDR3 nucleotides read TGTGCCGCGAGCCAGCGGGGGACTAGCGGGAACCAGAACACAGATACGCAGTATTTT.

CDR3 in amino acids: CASSPRGDTQYF. The CDR3 DNA sequence: TGTGCCAGCAGCCCCAGGGGGGATACGCAGTATTTT. The chain employs TRBV9 and TRBJ2-3, with TRBD1 matching 7 bases. CDR1 SGDLS and CDR2 YYNGEE come from the germline V gene. This CDR3 spans 12 amino acids. With 4 bases clipped from V and 6 bases from J, the junction kept 2 bases outside the gene matches.

A single count supports this clone. The chain carries TRBV6-6 and TRBJ2-7; D perhaps matches TRBD1 (6 bases). This CDR3 is built from 14 residues. V lost 6 bases to trimming and J lost 0 bases, with 12 bases between them. Germline lookup yields CDR1 MNHNY and CDR2 SVGAGI (reference sequence). CDR3 loop: CASSPTGTSYEQYF. CDR3 nucleotide sequence: TGTGCCAGCAGCCCCACAGGGACCTCCTACGAGCAGTACTTC.

The chain recombines TRBV29-1 with TRBJ1-2, with 8 bases aligning to TRBD1. Looked up from germline, CDR1 is SQVTM and CDR2 is ANQGSEA. The CDR3 runs to 16 residues. The trim removed 7 bases at V and 0 bases at J, leaving 13 bases unmatched. In DNA, the CDR3 is TGCAGCGCGAGGGGATTTGAGACAGGGGCTAACTATGGCTACACCTTC. This codes for CSARGFETGANYGYTF.

V is TRBV5-6 and J is TRBJ1-1; TRBD1 might be the D (5 bases). The CDR3 is made up of 14 amino acids. From germline, CDR1 is SGHDT and CDR2 YYEEEE. V shed 0 bases and J shed 1 base, with 7 bases lying between them. The CDR3, as DNA: TGTGCCAGCAGCTTGGAGGGGCAGAACACTGAAGCTTTCTTT. Its protein is CASSLEGQNTEAFF.

In nucleotides, the CDR3 is TGTGCCAGCACCGGGACACCCTACAATGAGCAGTTCTTC. Translation: CASTGTPYNEQFF. The chain has TRBV3-1 (or the pseudogene TRBV3-2) and TRBJ2-1, with D perhaps TRBD1 (6 bases). Trimming took off 7 bases at V and 2 bases at J, with 9 bases between the two ends. Looked up from germline, CDR1 is LGHDT and CDR2 is YNNKEL (reference sequence). This CDR3 is 13 amino acids long.